This T cell receptor (beta chain) emerged from a study of blood T cell repertoires in COVID-19. Generated by immunoSEQ multiplex PCR, the TCRdb table keeps only in-frame clones and is missing some. The sample has approximately 210,000 clones; about 83% are singletons. Germline V gene sequence: CDR1 MNHNS, CDR2 SASEGT. V was clipped by 1 base and J by 5 bases, with 8 bases between them. CDR3 length equals 13 residues. This chain connects TRBV6-1 to TRBJ1-1; D might be TRBD1 (5 bases). The receptor was derived from a woman between 45 and 60 years old with active or convalescent COVID-19. Sequenced input: peripheral blood. CDR3 sequence reads: CASSEVQGTEAFF. DNA of the CDR3: TGTGCCAGCAGTGAAGTGCAGGGAACTGAAGCTTTCTTT.